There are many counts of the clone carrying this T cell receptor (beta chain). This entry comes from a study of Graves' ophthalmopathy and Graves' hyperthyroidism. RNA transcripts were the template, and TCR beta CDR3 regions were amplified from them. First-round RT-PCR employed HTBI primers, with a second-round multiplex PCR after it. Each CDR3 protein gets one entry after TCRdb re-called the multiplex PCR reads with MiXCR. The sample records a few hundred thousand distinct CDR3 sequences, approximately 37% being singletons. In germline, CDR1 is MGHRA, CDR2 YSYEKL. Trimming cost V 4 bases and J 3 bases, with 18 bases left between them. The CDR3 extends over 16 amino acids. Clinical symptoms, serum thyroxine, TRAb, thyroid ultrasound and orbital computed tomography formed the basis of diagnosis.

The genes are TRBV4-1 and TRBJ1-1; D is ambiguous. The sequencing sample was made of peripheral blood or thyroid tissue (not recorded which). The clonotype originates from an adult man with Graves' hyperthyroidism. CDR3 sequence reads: CASSPPIRGRDTEAFF. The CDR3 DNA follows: TGCGCCAGCAGCCCCCCTATACGGGGTAGAGACACTGAAGCTTTCTTT.